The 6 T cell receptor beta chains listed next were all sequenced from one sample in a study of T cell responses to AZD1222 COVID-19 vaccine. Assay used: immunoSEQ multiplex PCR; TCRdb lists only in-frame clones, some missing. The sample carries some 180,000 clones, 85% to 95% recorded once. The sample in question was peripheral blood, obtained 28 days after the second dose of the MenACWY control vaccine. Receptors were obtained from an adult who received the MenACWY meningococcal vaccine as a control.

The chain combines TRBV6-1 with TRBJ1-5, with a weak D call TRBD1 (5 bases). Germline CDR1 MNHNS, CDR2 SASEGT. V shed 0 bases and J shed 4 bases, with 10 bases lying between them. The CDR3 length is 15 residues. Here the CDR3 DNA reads TGTGCCAGCAGTGAAGCGGGACCGCTGAATCAGCCCCAGCATTTT. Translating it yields CASSEAGPLNQPQHF.

The CDR3 reads CASSPLLDLEGNTIYF. DNA for the CDR3: TGTGCCAGCAGCCCCTTGCTAGACCTGGAAGGAAACACCATATATTTT. The rearrangement links TRBV3-1 (or the pseudogene TRBV3-2) to TRBJ1-3; no clear D gene. The CDR3 spans 16 residues. V was cut by 4 bases and J by 4 bases, with 17 bases left in between. Germline V gene sequence: CDR1 LGHDT, CDR2 YNNKEL (reference sequence).

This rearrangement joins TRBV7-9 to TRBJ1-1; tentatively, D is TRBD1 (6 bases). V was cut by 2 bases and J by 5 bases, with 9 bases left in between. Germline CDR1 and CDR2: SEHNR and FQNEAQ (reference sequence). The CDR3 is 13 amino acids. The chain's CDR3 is CASSLKGGTEAFF. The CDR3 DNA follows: TGTGCCAGCAGCTTAAAGGGGGGAACTGAAGCTTTCTTT.

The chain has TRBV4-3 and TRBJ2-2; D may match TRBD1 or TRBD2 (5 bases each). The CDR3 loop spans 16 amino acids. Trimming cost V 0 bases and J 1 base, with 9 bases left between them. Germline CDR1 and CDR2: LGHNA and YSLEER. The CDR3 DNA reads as TGCGCCAGCAGCCAAGAGGGGGAAGTGAACACCGGGGAGCTGTTTTTT. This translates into CASSQEGEVNTGELFF.

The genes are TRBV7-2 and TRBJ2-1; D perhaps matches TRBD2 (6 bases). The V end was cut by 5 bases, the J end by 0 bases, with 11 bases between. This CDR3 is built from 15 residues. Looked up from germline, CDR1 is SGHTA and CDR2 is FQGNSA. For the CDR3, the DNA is TGTGCCAGCAGCCCAACGGGGGTCTCCTACAATGAGCAGTTCTTC. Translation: CASSPTGVSYNEQFF.

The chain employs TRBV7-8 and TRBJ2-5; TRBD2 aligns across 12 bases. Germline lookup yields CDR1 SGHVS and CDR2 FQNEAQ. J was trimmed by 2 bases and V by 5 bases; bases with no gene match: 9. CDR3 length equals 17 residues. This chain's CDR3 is CASSPRTSGTAQETQYF. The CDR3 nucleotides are TGTGCCAGCAGCCCCCGGACTAGCGGGACCGCACAAGAGACCCAGTACTTC.